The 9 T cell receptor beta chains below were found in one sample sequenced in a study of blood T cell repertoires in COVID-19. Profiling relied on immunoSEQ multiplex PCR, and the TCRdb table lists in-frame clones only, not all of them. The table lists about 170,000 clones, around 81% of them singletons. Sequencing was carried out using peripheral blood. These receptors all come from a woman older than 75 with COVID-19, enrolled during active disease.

The CDR3, as DNA: TGTGCCAGCAGTGAATCGGGAGCGACAGATACGCAGTATTTT. Its protein is CASSESGATDTQYF. The rearrangement joins TRBV25-1 to TRBJ2-3, with D maybe TRBD2 (6 bases). Germline CDR1 reads MGHDK; CDR2 reads SYGVNS. The CDR3 extends over 14 amino acids. V was pared by 1 base and J by 3 bases, with 8 bases between.

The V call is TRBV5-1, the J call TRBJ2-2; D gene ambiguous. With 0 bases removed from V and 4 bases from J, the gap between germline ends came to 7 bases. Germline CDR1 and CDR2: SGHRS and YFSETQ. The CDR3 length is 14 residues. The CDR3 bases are TGCGCCAGCAGCTTGGGAACGGGCACCGGGGAGCTGTTTTTT. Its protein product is CASSLGTGTGELFF.

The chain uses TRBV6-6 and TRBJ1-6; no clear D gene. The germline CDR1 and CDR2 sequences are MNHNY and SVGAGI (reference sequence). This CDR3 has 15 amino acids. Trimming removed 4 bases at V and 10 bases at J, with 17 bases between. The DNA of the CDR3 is TGTGCCAGCAGTTTCCCGACGGGAACTGGCTCACCCCTCCACTTT. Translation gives CASSFPTGTGSPLHF.

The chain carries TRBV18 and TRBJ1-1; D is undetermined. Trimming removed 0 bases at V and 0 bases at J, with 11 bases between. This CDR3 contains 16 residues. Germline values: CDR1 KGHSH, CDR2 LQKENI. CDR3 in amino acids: CASSPPTSRMNTEAFF. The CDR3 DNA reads TGTGCCAGCTCACCACCGACAAGCCGCATGAACACTGAAGCTTTCTTT. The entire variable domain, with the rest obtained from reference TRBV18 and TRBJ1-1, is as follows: NAGVMQNPRHLVRRRGQEARLRCSPMKGHSHVYWYRQLPEEGLKFMVYLQKENIIDESGMPKERFSAEFPKEGPSILRIQQVVRGDSAAYFCASSPPTSRMNTEAFFGQGTRLTVV.

DNA of the CDR3: TGTGCCAGCAGGCCGTGGGCAGGGGGTAATTATGGCTACACCTTC. Translation gives CASRPWAGGNYGYTF. The V and J genes are TRBV7-8 and TRBJ1-2, with TRBD1 matching over 7 bases. The CDR3 totals 15 residues. V dropped 6 bases and J dropped 5; count of bases not matched to a gene: 12. Germline CDR1 is SGHVS and CDR2 is FQNEAQ.

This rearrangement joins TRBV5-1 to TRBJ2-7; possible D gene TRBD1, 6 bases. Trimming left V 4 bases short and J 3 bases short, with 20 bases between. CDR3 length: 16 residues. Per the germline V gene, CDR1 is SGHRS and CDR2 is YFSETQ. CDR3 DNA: TGCGCCAGCAGCAAAACGGACAGTCCTACCTTCTACGAGCAGTACTTC. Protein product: CASSKTDSPTFYEQYF.

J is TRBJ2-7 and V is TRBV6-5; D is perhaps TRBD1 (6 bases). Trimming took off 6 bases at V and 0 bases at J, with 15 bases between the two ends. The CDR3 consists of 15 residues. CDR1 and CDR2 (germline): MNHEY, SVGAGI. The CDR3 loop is CASRQKTGSSYEQYF. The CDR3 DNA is TGTGCCAGCAGACAAAAGACAGGAAGCTCCTACGAGCAGTACTTC.

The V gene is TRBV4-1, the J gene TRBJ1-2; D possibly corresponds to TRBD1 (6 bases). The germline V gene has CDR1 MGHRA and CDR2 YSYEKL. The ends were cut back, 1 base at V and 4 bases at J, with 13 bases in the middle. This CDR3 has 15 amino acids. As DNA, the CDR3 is TGCGCCAGCAGCCAAGCAGGGGCTCTCCTCTATGGCTACACCTTC. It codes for CASSQAGALLYGYTF.

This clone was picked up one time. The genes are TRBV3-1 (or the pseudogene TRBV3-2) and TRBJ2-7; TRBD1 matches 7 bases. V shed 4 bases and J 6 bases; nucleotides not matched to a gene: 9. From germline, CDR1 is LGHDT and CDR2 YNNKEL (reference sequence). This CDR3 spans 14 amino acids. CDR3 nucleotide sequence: TGTGCCAGCAGCCCAAGACAGGGAAGAGGCGAGCAGTACTTC. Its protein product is CASSPRQGRGEQYF.